The 7 T cell receptor beta chains below were found in one sample sequenced in a study of T-cell memory formation after mild COVID-19. TCRdb re-analysed the 5' RACE reads in MiXCR, keeping a single row per CDR3 protein. The sample records approximately 560,000 distinct CDR3 sequences, roughly 17% being singletons. The material sequenced was PBMCs or a T cell subset sorted from them (not recorded which). Receptors originate from an adult woman who had mild COVID-19 (a few samples of this study predate the infection). Cell type and time point are not known.

V usage is TRBV5-5 and J usage is TRBJ2-5; no reliable D call. The CDR3 is made up of 16 amino acids. Trimming removed 0 bases at V and 1 base at J, with 13 bases between. The germline V gene has CDR1 SGHKS and CDR2 YYEKEE (reference sequence). CDR3 protein: CASSLDARALQETQYF. The CDR3 region has the DNA TGTGCCAGCAGCTTGGATGCTAGGGCCCTCCAAGAGACCCAGTACTTC.

The table lists this clonotype with a count of one. The chain is built from TRBV6-2 or TRBV6-3 and TRBJ1-1; D is possibly TRBD1 (5 bases). Germline CDR1 is MNHEY and CDR2 is SVGEGT. This CDR3 region has 12 residues. The V end was cut by 6 bases, the J end by 4 bases, with 9 bases between. CDR3 nucleotides: TGTGCCAGCAGGACAGATGGCACTGAAGCTTTCTTT. It is translated as CASRTDGTEAFF.

The rearrangement uses TRBV24-1 and TRBJ2-6; TRBD2 is a possible D gene (5 bases). Germline V lookup: CDR1 KGHDR, CDR2 SFDVKD. Between the trimmed V and J ends, which lost 4 bases and 2 bases, there was a span of 11 bases. The CDR3 is 16 residues long. The DNA for the CDR3 is TGTGCCACCAGTGAACCGGGGATAACTGGGGCCAACGTCCTGACTTTC. Its protein is CATSEPGITGANVLTF.

This clonotype came up a few times. The V gene is TRBV9, the J gene TRBJ2-1; 9 positions agree with TRBD2. Per germline, CDR1 SGDLS and CDR2 YYNGEE. The CDR3 sequence is 15 residues long. The V gene end was trimmed by 4 bases and the J gene end by 8 bases; junction bases not matched to a gene: 10. CDR3 region: CASSLSAGGIDEQFF. The CDR3 region has the DNA TGTGCCAGCAGCCTCAGCGCGGGAGGGATCGATGAGCAGTTCTTC. The full variable domain, rest sourced from reference TRBV9 and TRBJ2-1, is DSGVTQTPKHLITATGQRVTLRCSPRSGDLSVYWYQQSLDQGLQFLIQYYNGEERAKGNILERFSAQQFPDLHSELNLSSLELGDSALYFCASSLSAGGIDEQFFGPGTRLTVL.

This clonotype has just a few counts. This rearrangement joins TRBV2 to TRBJ2-2; weak D call: TRBD1 (7 bases). Germline CDR1 reads SNHLY; CDR2 reads FYNNEI. The CDR3 consists of 16 residues. Trimming took 7 bases from V and 3 from J, leaving 18 bases between them. CDR3 sequence (DNA): TGTGCCAGCACGGGGGACAGCTTGGCCGACACCGGGGAGCTGTTTTTT. Translated, it gives CASTGDSLADTGELFF.

This clonotype was found a few times. The chain employs TRBV7-9 and TRBJ2-7, with 11 positions matching TRBD2. Trimming removed 4 bases from V and 7 bases from J; junction bases left unmatched: 9. Germline loops: CDR1 SEHNR, CDR2 FQNEAQ (reference sequence). The CDR3 contains 15 residues. CDR3 nucleotide sequence: TGTGCCAGCAGCTCAGGGACTAGCGGTCTCCGGGAGCAGTACTTC. It is translated as CASSSGTSGLREQYF.

The rearrangement links TRBV6-1 to TRBJ1-1, with no clear D. The germline CDR1 and CDR2 sequences are MNHNS and SASEGT. This CDR3 has 15 residues. V shed 2 bases and J shed 4 bases, with 14 bases lying between them. The DNA for the CDR3 is TGTGCCAGCAGTGAATTCAAGGGCCCCCGCACTGAAGCTTTCTTT. It yields the protein CASSEFKGPRTEAFF.